This T cell receptor beta chain emerged from a study of T cells after yellow fever vaccination. Across the study: Libraries from low-cell-number fractions were prepared with the SMART-Seq v4 Ultra Low Input RNA kit. Findings of the study overall: Overall, a small share of clonotypes was seen in both CD4 and CD8 compartments. The study re-detected most primary-vaccination clones after the booster (approximately 96% CD4, around 89% CD8).

Researchers made TCR cDNA using 5'RACE template switching, and this step added a universal primer site and UMIs. Via MiXCR, TCRdb re-called the 5' RACE reads, giving one row per CDR3 protein. The sample holds about 69,000 distinct CDR3 sequences, approximately 5% seen once. Trimming took 1 base from V and 1 from J, leaving 4 bases between them. The germline CDR1 and CDR2 sequences are SGHVS and FQNEAQ. The CDR3 extends over 13 amino acids. This clonotype was seen repeatedly, ten times or more. Its antigen is undetermined. The sample in question was CD4+ T cells sorted from PBMCs, obtained around 16 days after the first yellow fever vaccination. The chain employs TRBV7-8 and TRBJ1-1; the D is unclear. This TCR derives from a man between 18 and 29 years old who received the YFV17D yellow fever vaccine. Here the CDR3 reads CASSLDQNTEAFF. CDR3 in DNA: TGTGCCAGCAGCTTAGACCAGAACACTGAAGCTTTCTTT.